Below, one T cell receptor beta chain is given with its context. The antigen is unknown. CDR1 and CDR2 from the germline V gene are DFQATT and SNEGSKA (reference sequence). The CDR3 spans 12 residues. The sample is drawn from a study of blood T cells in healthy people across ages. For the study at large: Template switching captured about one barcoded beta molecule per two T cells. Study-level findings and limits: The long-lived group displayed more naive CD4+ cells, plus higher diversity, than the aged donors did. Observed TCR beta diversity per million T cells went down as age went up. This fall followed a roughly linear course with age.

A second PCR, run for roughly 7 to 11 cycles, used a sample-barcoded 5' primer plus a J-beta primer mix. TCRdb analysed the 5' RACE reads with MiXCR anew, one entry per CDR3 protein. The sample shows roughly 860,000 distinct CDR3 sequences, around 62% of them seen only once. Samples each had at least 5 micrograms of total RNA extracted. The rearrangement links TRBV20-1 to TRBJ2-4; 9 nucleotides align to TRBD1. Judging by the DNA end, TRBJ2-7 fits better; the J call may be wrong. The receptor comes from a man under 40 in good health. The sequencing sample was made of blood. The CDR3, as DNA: TGCAGCATAACCGGGACAGGGTACGAGCAGTACTTC. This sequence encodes CSITGTGYEQYF.